This T cell receptor (beta chain) was profiled in a study of blood T cells in healthy people across ages. As regards this clonotype: Its antigen is still unknown.

Primed by a sample-barcoded 5' primer and a J-beta primer mix, a second PCR proceeded for roughly 6 to 12 cycles. TCRdb analysed the 5' RACE reads with MiXCR anew, one entry per CDR3 protein. The sample carries about 940,000 distinct CDR3 sequences, about 48% recorded once. Germline CDR1 reads SNHLY; CDR2 reads FYNNEI. The CDR3 is 16 amino acids. V lost 9 bases to trimming and J lost 0 bases, with 18 bases between them. Points from the study as a whole: When one million T cells were used, diversity estimates were thought to be underestimates. Unsorted PBMC material precluded a definitive naive versus antigen-experienced comparison. A strong correlation was found between TCR beta diversity and the percentage of naive T cells. Naive CD4+ cells and diversity were both higher in long-lived donors than in aged donors.

V gene TRBV2 combines with J gene TRBJ2-1; D is possibly TRBD1 or TRBD2 (6 bases each). The sequenced sample consisted of blood. The clonotype was recovered from a man younger than 45 in good health. The CDR3 DNA sequence: TGTGCCAGTGCTCCCCCGGGGGCCGACTCCTACAATGAGCAGTTCTTC. This encodes CASAPPGADSYNEQFF.